This T cell receptor beta chain was retrieved from a study of cytotoxic CD8 clonotypes in ibrutinib-treated CLL. Study as a whole: Response samples followed a median 12 months of treatment, range 6 to 36.

Study-wide findings and caveats: Pretreatment clonality was elevated relative to age-matched healthy donors and paralleled circulating CD8+ T-cell counts. Public clonotypes, found uncommonly, either contracted or stayed stable on treatment.

The germline V gene encodes CDR1 SNHLY and CDR2 FYNNEI. The ends lost 7 bases at V and 5 bases at J; junction bases unmatched: 12. The CDR3 sequence is 15 residues long. In regard to this clone: Its cognate antigen is unknown.

Sequenced by immunoSEQ multiplex PCR; TCRdb stores in-frame clones only, minus some. The data show around 310,000 clones, 80% seen once. The sequences come from PBMCs, collected before ibrutinib treatment. This receptor was identified in a human donor with chronic lymphocytic leukemia. The chain is built from TRBV2 and TRBJ2-5; 8 bases are shared with TRBD2. CDR3 sequence reads: CASTREVAGMETQYF. The DNA of the CDR3 is TGTGCCAGCACCCGCGAGGTAGCGGGAATGGAGACCCAGTACTTC.